This T cell receptor (beta chain) was identified during a study of CD4 T cells in relation to SARS-CoV-2 and coronaviruses. The count of this clone is one. The antigen remains unidentified. The study, taken as a whole, reports: According to naive versus memory sequencing, detected responses are memory recall, not newly primed.

This CDR3 region has 17 residues. Trimming took 3 bases from V and 4 from J, leaving 16 bases between them. In germline, CDR1 is MNHNS, CDR2 SASEGT. The unexposed donors gave CD4+ T cells in 2011-2018, prior to COVID-19. Profiling relied on immunoSEQ multiplex PCR, and the TCRdb table lists in-frame clones only, not all of them. The sample records some 64,000 clones, about 94% being singletons. The sequenced material came from naive CD4+ T cells from PBMCs. Subset described: naive CD4+ T cells isolated by negative enrichment. The TCR comes from a human donor in good health. The rearrangement joins TRBV6-1 to TRBJ2-6, with TRBD1 as a possible D gene (6 bases). CDR3 in DNA: TGTGCCAGCAGTGACGGACAGACTATTAGGGGGGCCAACGTCCTGACTTTC. Its translation is CASSDGQTIRGANVLTF.